The 18 T cell receptor beta chains below were found in one sample sequenced in a study of blood T cells in healthy people across ages (dated by TCRdb to about 2015). The library was generated by 5' RACE. The reads were generated on an Illumina HiSeq 2500. A second PCR of about 7 to 12 cycles was performed with a sample-barcoded 5' primer and a J-beta primer mix. The public sequencing data were trimmed at Q25 with fastp and processed into clonotypes with MiXCR by TCRdb, which kept only in-frame beta chains. Rows are unified per CDR3 protein, each entry keeping the most common DNA and genes. In this sample the table shows 900,000 to 950,000 distinct CDR3 sequences, around 29% of which occur a single time. In total, the top ten clones hold roughly 10% of the sample. This sample was also put to use in a study of T cells of mothers and their children.

What was sequenced was blood. These receptors were taken from a woman aged 40-49 years in good health.

The chain employs TRBV20-1 and TRBJ2-3; the match to TRBD1 covers 10 bases. CDR1 DFQATT and CDR2 SNEGSKA come from the germline V gene (reference sequence). V lost 6 bases, J lost 7 bases, and 7 bases stayed unmatched. The CDR3 is 13 amino acids. This CDR3 is CSAGTGDLNTQYF. DNA for the CDR3: TGCAGTGCCGGGACAGGGGACTTGAATACGCAGTATTTT.

The rearrangement joins TRBV9 to TRBJ2-7; 9 bases map to TRBD1. This CDR3 contains 16 residues. CDR1 and CDR2 (germline): SGDLS, YYNGEE. V shed 0 bases and J 5 bases; nucleotides not matched to a gene: 9. The CDR3 reads CASSVGSGQGNDEQYF. Written as DNA, the CDR3 is TGTGCCAGCAGCGTAGGGTCAGGACAGGGGAATGACGAGCAGTACTTC.

This clonotype was seen repeatedly, ten times or more. The gene calls are TRBV6-6 and TRBJ2-3; the match to TRBD2 covers 11 bases. CDR1 is MNHNY, CDR2 SVGAGI, per germline (reference sequence). This CDR3 region has 16 residues. V lost 6 bases to trimming and J lost 0 bases; unmatched junction nucleotides: 5. As DNA, the CDR3 is TGTGCCAGCAGGACAACTAGCGGGGGAAGCACAGATACGCAGTATTTT. Amino acids: CASRTTSGGSTDTQYF.

The sample holds one count of this clonotype. V is TRBV7-1 and J is TRBJ1-2, with 7 nucleotides matching TRBD1. TRBV7-1 is annotated as an ORF whose role is uncertain. The CDR3 has 15 residues. J was trimmed by 0 bases and V by 5 bases; bases with no gene match: 6. CDR3 nucleotide sequence: TGTGCCAGCAGCCCGAGGGGACAGACTAACTATGGCTACACCTTC. Protein sequence: CASSPRGQTNYGYTF.

V gene TRBV29-1 combines with J gene TRBJ2-6, with TRBD1 identical over 12 bases. Germline V gene lookup returns CDR1 SQVTM and CDR2 ANQGSEA. V was pared by 3 bases and J by 4 bases, with 4 bases of the junction left unmatched. The CDR3 has 16 amino acids. CDR3 bases: TGCAGCGTTGAGGGACAGGGGGCTTTGGGGGCCAACGTCCTGACTTTC. Amino acids: CSVEGQGALGANVLTF.

This clonotype has only one observation. The chain joins TRBV14 to TRBJ1-1; no firm D call. Between the trimmed V and J ends, which lost 4 bases and 6 bases, there was a span of 15 bases. Germline lookup yields CDR1 SGHDN and CDR2 FVKESK. This CDR3 contains 14 residues. The CDR3 reads CASSLTALRAEAFF. The DNA for the CDR3 is TGTGCCAGCAGCCTTACAGCATTAAGGGCTGAAGCTTTCTTT.

V usage is TRBV5-5 and J usage is TRBJ1-6; no reliable D call. The CDR3 runs 15 residues. Germline CDR1 and CDR2: SGHKS and YYEKEE (reference sequence). V gave up 1 base and J gave up 7 bases, with 12 bases separating them. The CDR3 region has the DNA TGTGCCAGCAGCTTGAGTATACAGAGCAATTCACCCCTCCACTTT. Its translation: CASSLSIQSNSPLHF.

At least ten counts were recorded for this clonotype. This chain links TRBV3-1 with TRBJ2-6; D remains unclear. Germline-derived CDR1 and CDR2 are LGHDT and YNNKEL (reference sequence). CDR3 length: 14 residues. Trimming cost V 9 bases and J 1 base, with 10 bases left between them. This CDR3 is CASLLSSGANVLTF. CDR3 sequence (DNA): TGTGCCAGTCTTCTTTCTTCTGGGGCCAACGTCCTGACTTTC.

The genes are TRBV15 and TRBJ2-4; no reliable D call. The CDR3 sequence is 13 residues long. Germline-derived CDR1 and CDR2 are LNHNV and YYDKDF (reference sequence). The V gene lost 3 bases and the J gene lost 1 base, with 4 bases spanning the gap. CDR3 residues: CATSSEAKNIQYF. CDR3 nucleotides: TGTGCCACCAGCAGTGAGGCCAAAAACATTCAGTACTTC.

The chain carries TRBV28 and TRBJ2-7, with D unresolved. CDR3 size: 13 residues. CDR1 MDHEN and CDR2 SYDVKM come from the germline V gene. Trimming stripped 11 bases from V and 0 bases from J, with 14 bases between. CDR3 amino acids: CAVNPRYSYEQYF. Written as DNA, the CDR3 is TGTGCCGTAAATCCCCGCTACTCCTACGAGCAGTACTTC.

The table lists this clonotype with a few counts. This chain connects TRBV4-3 to TRBJ1-2; D is unresolved. The length of the CDR3 is 15 residues. V lost 1 base and J lost 2, with 11 bases in between. Looked up from germline, CDR1 is LGHNA and CDR2 is YSLEER. CDR3 sequence: CASSQATTGNYGYTF. The CDR3 nucleotides are TGCGCCAGCAGCCAAGCAACAACGGGAAACTATGGCTACACCTTC.

The V and J genes are TRBV7-3 and TRBJ1-6; 7 positions match TRBD1. The junction had 1 base not matched to a gene; V was cut back by 0 bases and J by 5 bases. This CDR3 contains 15 residues. The germline V gene encodes CDR1 SGHTA and CDR2 FQGTGA. The chain's CDR3 is CASSLTGQDNSPLHF. The DNA for the CDR3 is TGTGCCAGCAGCTTAACAGGACAGGATAATTCACCCCTCCACTTT.

As DNA, the CDR3 is TGTGCCAGCAGATGCGGACTGAACCCGAACACTGAAGCTTTCTTT. The encoded protein is CASRCGLNPNTEAFF. The chain uses TRBV6-5 and TRBJ1-1; no definite D call. V shed 6 bases and J shed 1 base, with 15 bases lying between them. The CDR3 consists of 15 residues. The V gene's germline CDR1 is MNHEY and CDR2 SVGAGI.

The chain employs TRBV28 and TRBJ1-1; a weak D match, TRBD1 (5 bases). Germline V gene lookup returns CDR1 MDHEN and CDR2 SYDVKM. Trimming cost V 4 bases and J 3 bases, with 15 bases left between them. The CDR3 extends over 15 amino acids. CDR3 sequence: CASSSPLGAYTEAFF. DNA for the CDR3: TGTGCCAGCAGTTCCCCTTTAGGGGCGTACACTGAAGCTTTCTTT. Full variable domain (missing parts from reference TRBV28 and TRBJ1-1): DVKVTQSSRYLVKRTGEKVFLECVQDMDHENMFWYRQDPGLGLRLIYFSYDVKMKEKGDIPEGYSVSREKKERFSLILESASTNQTSMYLCASSSPLGAYTEAFFGQGTRLTVV.

This clonotype has more than one count but fewer than ten. This sequence joins TRBV20-1 and TRBJ1-1; D possibly corresponds to TRBD1 (5 bases). CDR3 length equals 12 residues. Trimming removed 6 bases from V and 11 bases from J, with 19 bases in between. Germline CDR1 and CDR2: DFQATT and SNEGSKA (reference sequence). The CDR3 nucleotides read TGCAGTGCCGCTAGACAGATGCGGGGTGCTTTCTTT. It yields the protein CSAARQMRGAFF.

This clonotype was seen repeatedly, ten times or more. The V and J genes are TRBV7-2 and TRBJ2-5, with a tentative D call TRBD2 (6 bases). Deletions cut 0 bases from V and 2 bases from J, with 19 bases between. The CDR3 length is 18 residues. Germline CDR1 reads SGHTA; CDR2 reads FQGNSA. CDR3 DNA: TGTGCCAGCAGCTTAGCGCGTCCCTCTGCGGGGTCACAAGAGACCCAGTACTTC. Amino acid sequence: CASSLARPSAGSQETQYF.

This clonotype appeared a few times. The chain recombines TRBV20-1 with TRBJ2-7; D call uncertain. V shed 4 bases and J shed 6 bases, with 7 bases lying between them. The V gene's germline CDR1 is DFQATT and CDR2 SNEGSKA (reference sequence). This CDR3 comprises 10 residues. The CDR3 loop reads CSATNREQYF. As DNA, the CDR3 is TGCAGTGCTACAAACCGCGAGCAGTACTTC.

The V gene is TRBV20-1, the J gene TRBJ1-5, with a weak D call TRBD1 (5 bases). CDR3 size: 13 residues. Deletions cut 4 bases from V and 7 bases from J, with 14 bases between. Germline values: CDR1 DFQATT, CDR2 SNEGSKA (reference sequence). This CDR3 is CSAMGEPEQPQHF. CDR3 DNA sequence: TGCAGTGCTATGGGGGAGCCAGAGCAGCCCCAGCATTTT.